Presented here are 17 T cell receptor beta chains from one specimen sequenced in a study of blood T cell repertoires in COVID-19. Assay used: immunoSEQ multiplex PCR; TCRdb lists only in-frame clones, some missing. The sample records roughly 250,000 clones, approximately 80% being singletons. The sequencing input was peripheral blood. The receptor source for this set is a woman in her sixties or seventies with active or convalescent COVID-19.

The chain couples TRBV7-2 to TRBJ2-3, with 10 bases identical to TRBD2. With V trimmed by 5 bases and J by 2 bases, 7 bases remained unmatched. Germline CDR1 reads SGHTA; CDR2 reads FQGNSA. This CDR3 spans 16 amino acids. CDR3 DNA sequence: TGTGCCAGCAGCCCGCGGCTAGCGGGGGTCACAGATACGCAGTATTTT. It encodes CASSPRLAGVTDTQYF.

For the CDR3, the DNA is TGTGCCAGCAGTTACGTCTTCCAGGGTGGGGATTTCTACAATGAGCAGTTCTTC. The encoded protein is CASSYVFQGGDFYNEQFF. The chain carries TRBV6-2 or TRBV6-3 and TRBJ2-1; D might be TRBD1 (5 bases). Trimming shortened V by 2 bases and J by 3 bases, and 20 bases separated the two germline ends. The germline gives CDR1 MNHEY, CDR2 SVGEGT. The CDR3 has 18 amino acids.

This chain links TRBV20-1 with TRBJ1-4; D is possibly TRBD1 (6 bases). Germline V CDR1 and CDR2: DFQATT, SNEGSKA (reference sequence). V lost 6 bases, J lost 8 bases, and 10 bases lay in between. The CDR3 covers 11 residues. The CDR3 loop reads CSALRGEKLFF. The CDR3 bases are TGCAGTGCCCTAAGGGGGGAAAAACTGTTTTTT.

The V gene is TRBV11-1, the J gene TRBJ1-2; 9 bases align to TRBD1. This CDR3 region has 13 residues. The V and J ends lost 5 bases and 8 bases, in that order; junction bases with no gene match: 6. Germline V gene data show CDR1 as SGHAT and CDR2 as FQDESV (reference sequence). The CDR3 nucleotides are TGTGCCAGCAGCGGGCGGACAGGGGAGGGCTACACCTTC. This sequence encodes CASSGRTGEGYTF.

J is TRBJ2-4 and V is TRBV7-9; possible D gene TRBD1, 5 bases. The CDR3 contains 17 residues. Germline lookup yields CDR1 SEHNR and CDR2 FQNEAQ (reference sequence). Trimming took 3 bases from V and 0 from J, leaving 15 bases between them. This CDR3 is CASSFPSDTPAKNIQYF. CDR3 in DNA: TGTGCCAGCAGCTTCCCTTCGGACACCCCAGCCAAAAACATTCAGTACTTC.

The rearrangement joins TRBV7-2 to TRBJ1-1, with a tentative D call TRBD1 (6 bases). V shed 7 bases and J shed 4 bases, with 13 bases lying between them. CDR1 is SGHTA, CDR2 FQGNSA, per germline. The CDR3 extends over 13 amino acids. Here the CDR3 reads CASTMYRATEAFF. The CDR3 nucleotides are TGTGCCAGCACGATGTACAGGGCCACTGAAGCTTTCTTT.

This rearrangement joins TRBV11-2 to TRBJ1-1; D is ambiguous. Germline loops: CDR1 SGHAT, CDR2 FQNNGV. CDR3 length: 14 residues. V dropped 5 bases and J dropped 3 bases, with 13 bases sitting between them. CDR3 sequence: CASSLTAGHTEAFF. The CDR3 DNA reads TGTGCCAGCAGCCTAACAGCAGGCCACACTGAAGCTTTCTTT.

This clone is a singleton in its sample. Written as DNA, the CDR3 is TGTGCCACCAGCAGAGGCGGGACAGGCACAAGCTCCTACGAGCAGTACTTC. It is translated as CATSRGGTGTSSYEQYF. V and J are TRBV15 and TRBJ2-7; 8 bases map to TRBD1. Germline V gene data show CDR1 as LNHNV and CDR2 as YYDKDF (reference sequence). CDR3 size: 17 residues. The J segment lost 0 bases and the V segment lost 1 base, leaving 8 bases of the junction unmatched.

J is TRBJ1-6 and V is TRBV5-4; D remains unclear. This CDR3 has 17 amino acids. Per germline, CDR1 SGHNT and CDR2 YYREEE (reference sequence). The V end lost 4 bases, the J end lost 4 bases, and 18 bases lay between the germline ends. CDR3 nucleotides: TGTGCCAGCAGCAAAGGAAGCCTCCGGGATTATAATTCACCCCTCCACTTT. Protein product: CASSKGSLRDYNSPLHF.

This clone was picked up a small number of times. The chain couples TRBV9 to TRBJ1-2; 7 nucleotides agree with TRBD1. Germline V gene sequence: CDR1 SGDLS, CDR2 YYNGEE. The J segment lost 5 bases and the V segment lost 2 bases, leaving 9 bases of the junction unmatched. CDR3 size: 15 residues. In DNA form, the CDR3 reads TGTGCCAGCAGCGTTGAGTCAGGGGGGCCTTATGGCTACACCTTC. Translating gives CASSVESGGPYGYTF.

This clone was recorded only once. The chain joins TRBV10-3 to TRBJ1-2; D perhaps matches TRBD1 (5 bases). Germline loops: CDR1 ENHRY, CDR2 SYGVKD. V shed 0 bases and J shed 3 bases, with 11 bases lying between them. This CDR3 comprises 15 residues. The CDR3 coding sequence is TGTGCCATCAGTGAGTCGCTAGGACAATACTATGGCTACACCTTC. Protein: CAISESLGQYYGYTF.

The chain recombines TRBV3-1 (or the pseudogene TRBV3-2) with TRBJ2-7; 10 bases fit TRBD2. J was trimmed by 5 bases and V by 4 bases; bases with no gene match: 8. The CDR3 spans 15 residues. Germline CDR1 and CDR2: LGHDT and YNNKEL (reference sequence). The CDR3 loop reads CASSPRLAGGNEQYF. In DNA, the CDR3 is TGTGCCAGCAGCCCCCGACTAGCGGGCGGCAACGAGCAGTACTTC.

This chain uses TRBV6-5 with TRBJ1-1, with D possibly matching TRBD1 (6 bases). V was clipped by 6 bases and J by 4 bases, with 18 bases between them. The CDR3 covers 15 residues. CDR1 is MNHEY and CDR2 is SVGAGI in the germline V gene. The CDR3 loop reads CASRVTQGTATEAFF. CDR3 coding DNA: TGTGCCAGCAGGGTAACACAGGGTACGGCCACTGAAGCTTTCTTT.

CDR3 bases: TGTGCCAGCAGCTTGGCGGCGGGGAATTTCTTTGGCTACACCTTC. This encodes CASSLAAGNFFGYTF. This chain connects TRBV5-5 to TRBJ1-2, with D unclear. V was pared by 0 bases and J by 7 bases, with 16 bases between. Looked up from germline, CDR1 is SGHKS and CDR2 is YYEKEE (reference sequence). The CDR3 contains 15 residues. Supplemented by reference TRBV5-5 and TRBJ1-2, the full variable domain reads DAGVTQSPTHLIKTRGQQVTLRCSPISGHKSVSWYQQVLGQGPQFIFQYYEKEERGRGNFPDRFSARQFPNYSSELNVNALLLGDSALYLCASSLAAGNFFGYTFGSGTRLTVV.

The rearrangement links TRBV27 to TRBJ2-7; 10 bases fit TRBD1. The CDR3 is 14 amino acids. The ends lost 2 bases at V and 3 bases at J; junction bases unmatched: 1. Germline V gives CDR1 MNHEY, CDR2 SMNVEV (reference sequence). The CDR3, as DNA: TGTGCCAGCAGTTTAAGGGACAGGGGCTACGAGCAGTACTTC. Its protein product is CASSLRDRGYEQYF.

J is TRBJ2-7 and V is TRBV11-2, with TRBD2 identical over 12 bases. This CDR3 has 14 residues. Trimming cost V 5 bases and J 4 bases; bases outside gene matches: 3. The V gene's germline CDR1 is SGHAT and CDR2 FQNNGV. Here the CDR3 reads CASSVGLAGYEQYF. The CDR3 bases are TGTGCCAGCAGCGTTGGACTAGCGGGGTACGAGCAGTACTTC.

V gene TRBV12-5 combines with J gene TRBJ1-3; 8 bases align to TRBD1. V lost 1 base, J lost 3 bases, and 14 bases stayed unmatched. Germline V gene sequence: CDR1 LGHNT, CDR2 FRNRAP. The CDR3 is 19 amino acids. Written as DNA, the CDR3 is TGTGCTAGTGGTTTGGCACCAGGGAGCCAGGGGGCGCTTGGAAACACCATATATTTT. Translating it yields CASGLAPGSQGALGNTIYF. Supplemented by reference TRBV12-5 and TRBJ1-3, the full variable domain reads DARVTQTPRHKVTEMGQEVTMRCQPILGHNTVFWYRQTMMQGLELLAYFRNRAPLDDSGMPKDRFSAEMPDATLATLKIQPSEPRDSAVYFCASGLAPGSQGALGNTIYFGEGSWLTVV.